What follows are 12 T cell receptor beta chains derived from one specimen sequenced in a study of CD8 T cells in Susac syndrome. With random hexamers, 0.5 to 1 ug RNA was reverse transcribed. MiXCR, run by TCRdb on the immunoSEQ multiplex PCR reads, gives a single entry per CDR3 protein. The table has 150,000 to 200,000 distinct CDR3 sequences, approximately 93% seen once. The specimen sequenced was CD4+ T cells from PBMCs. The receptors derive from a human donor with multiple sclerosis.

This clonotype was seen only once. The chain recombines TRBV3-1 with TRBJ2-1, with 8 bases identical to TRBD2. J lost 7 bases, V lost 1 base, and 3 bases had no gene match. CDR1 is LGHDT and CDR2 is YNNKEL in the germline V gene (reference sequence). The CDR3 has 14 amino acids. The DNA of the CDR3 is TGTGCCAGCAGCCAAGGACTAGCGAGGAATGAGCAGTTCTTC. It specifies CASSQGLARNEQFF.

The genes are TRBV3-1 and TRBJ1-1; perhaps TRBD1 as D (5 bases). Per germline, CDR1 LGHDT and CDR2 YNNKEL (reference sequence). The CDR3 has 15 amino acids. V lost 0 bases and J 5 bases, leaving 13 bases between the germline ends. The CDR3 DNA reads TGTGCCAGCAGCCAAGATGGCGGGGAGGGGACTGAAGCTTTCTTT. It specifies CASSQDGGEGTEAFF.

The genes are TRBV2 and TRBJ2-7, with 7 nucleotides matching TRBD1. V lost 4 bases to trimming and J lost 5 bases; unmatched junction nucleotides: 8. Germline V gene lookup returns CDR1 SNHLY and CDR2 FYNNEI. The CDR3 runs to 14 residues. CDR3 coding DNA: TGTGCCAGCAGTGTATTACAGGGGATCGACGAGCAGTACTTC. Its translation: CASSVLQGIDEQYF.

V usage is TRBV7-8 and J usage is TRBJ1-2, with D uncertain. CDR1 and CDR2 from the germline V gene are SGHVS and FQNEAQ. This CDR3 is 13 amino acids long. Trimming stripped 1 base from V and 8 bases from J, with 11 bases between. The CDR3: CASSLVQLNGYTF. For the CDR3, the DNA is TGTGCCAGCAGCTTAGTTCAGTTAAACGGCTACACCTTC. Combining the CDR3 with reference TRBV7-8 and TRBJ1-2 gives the whole variable domain GAGVSQSPRYKVAKRGQDVALRCDPISGHVSLFWYQQALGQGPEFLTYFQNEAQLDKSGLPSDRFFAERPEGSVSTLKIQRTQQEDSAVYLCASSLVQLNGYTFGSGTRLTVV.

The genes are TRBV7-6 and TRBJ1-4; 7 nucleotides line up with TRBD1. Germline CDR1 reads SGHVS; CDR2 reads FNYEAQ. V dropped 4 bases and J dropped 3; count of bases not matched to a gene: 5. The CDR3 consists of 15 residues. The CDR3 loop reads CASSSPGQSNEKLFF. CDR3 in DNA: TGTGCCAGCAGCTCCCCGGGACAGTCTAATGAAAAACTGTTTTTT. The whole variable domain, filled in from reference TRBV7-6 and TRBJ1-4, reads GAGVSQSPRYKVTKRGQDVALRCDPISGHVSLYWYRQALGQGPEFLTYFNYEAQQDKSGLPNDRFSAERPEGSISTLTIQRTEQRDSAMYRCASSSPGQSNEKLFFGSGTQLSVL.

This clonotype was picked up a small number of times. The genes are TRBV7-9 and TRBJ2-3; no clear D gene. V lost 2 bases, J lost 11 bases, and 5 bases lay in between. The CDR3 sequence is 10 residues long. CDR1 and CDR2 from the germline V gene are SEHNR and FQNEAQ (reference sequence). CDR3 protein: CASSLREQYF. As DNA, the CDR3 is TGTGCCAGCAGCTTAAGGGAGCAGTATTTT.

The rearrangement joins TRBV7-2 to TRBJ2-1, with TRBD2 identical over 8 bases. The CDR3 loop spans 16 amino acids. Germline CDR1 and CDR2: SGHTA and FQGNSA. V was pared by 6 bases and J by 1 base, with 8 bases of the junction left unmatched. The CDR3 protein is CASRPTSGSSYNEQFF. DNA for the CDR3: TGTGCCAGCAGACCCACTAGCGGTTCTTCCTACAATGAGCAGTTCTTC. Combining the CDR3 with reference TRBV7-2 and TRBJ2-1 gives the whole variable domain GAGVSQSPSNKVTEKGKDVELRCDPISGHTALYWYRQSLGQGLEFLIYFQGNSAPDKSGLPSDRFSAERTGGSVSTLTIQRTQQEDSAVYLCASRPTSGSSYNEQFFGPGTRLTVL.

This clonotype was detected only a few times. The chain combines TRBV6-2 or TRBV6-3 with TRBJ2-7, with TRBD1 matching 7 bases. Unmatched junction bases numbered 7, after V lost 6 bases and J lost 2 bases. The germline CDR1 and CDR2 sequences are MNHEY and SVGEGT. This CDR3 is built from 14 residues. The DNA for the CDR3 is TGTGCCAGCAGCTCCCGGACAGGAGCCTACGAGCAGTACTTC. As protein: CASSSRTGAYEQYF.

The chain is built from TRBV2 and TRBJ1-1; D gene ambiguous. The germline V gene encodes CDR1 SNHLY and CDR2 FYNNEI. Between the trimmed V and J ends, which lost 4 bases and 4 bases, there was a span of 10 bases. The CDR3 loop spans 13 amino acids. The CDR3, as DNA: TGTGCCAGCAGTGGAGGCCCCCTCACTGAAGCTTTCTTT. It is translated as CASSGGPLTEAFF.

The chain links TRBV6-6 to TRBJ1-2; 9 bases fit TRBD1. Germline V gene data show CDR1 as MNHNY and CDR2 as SVGAGI (reference sequence). Trimming removed 6 bases from V and 2 bases from J; junction bases left unmatched: 4. The CDR3 is made up of 14 amino acids. CDR3 amino acids: CASRRQGENYGYTF. CDR3 coding DNA: TGTGCCAGCAGGCGACAGGGGGAAAACTATGGCTACACCTTC.

The chain carries TRBV6-2 or TRBV6-3 and TRBJ2-1; D possibly corresponds to TRBD2 (6 bases). The CDR3 is 16 residues long. Per germline, CDR1 MNHEY and CDR2 SVGEGT. The V end lost 0 bases, the J end lost 6 bases, and 15 bases lay between the germline ends. CDR3 protein: CASSYSTDRAGNEQFF. The CDR3 bases are TGTGCCAGCAGTTACTCCACAGACCGAGCGGGCAATGAGCAGTTCTTC.

The gene calls are TRBV27 and TRBJ1-1, with 8 bases identical to TRBD1. Germline V gene sequence: CDR1 MNHEY, CDR2 SMNVEV (reference sequence). Unmatched junction bases numbered 5, after V lost 7 bases and J lost 1 base. The CDR3 covers 14 residues. CDR3 region: CASIPGTGNTEAFF. The CDR3 DNA follows: TGTGCCAGCATACCCGGGACAGGGAACACTGAAGCTTTCTTT.